The clone carrying this T cell receptor (beta chain) was found a few times. The antigen remains undetermined. The data are from a study of identical twins. The study's findings and limits: There were fewer insertions in abundant cord blood beta clonotypes, but memory repertoires showed no such pattern. Weaker excess twin sharing was seen among beta out-of-frame sequences.

Each cDNA held unique molecular identifiers, and template switching gave it a universal primer site. MiXCR, run by TCRdb on the 5' RACE reads, gives a single entry per CDR3 protein. The top ten hold roughly 8.7% of the sample, which has 400,000 or so distinct CDR3 sequences, 9% seen once. The CDR3 is 15 residues long. Germline lookup yields CDR1 SGHRS and CDR2 YFSETQ. The V gene end was trimmed by 7 bases and the J gene end by 4 bases; junction bases not matched to a gene: 12. The sample was naive T cells sorted from blood. This receptor was obtained from a woman aged 45-65 years in good health. The chain joins TRBV5-1 to TRBJ2-5, with 8 bases that match TRBD1. The CDR3 loop is CASLGTGASGETQYF. CDR3 in DNA: TGCGCCAGCCTTGGGACAGGAGCTTCTGGAGAGACCCAGTACTTC.